This T cell receptor (beta chain) derives from a study of T cells after yellow fever vaccination. V was cut by 4 bases and J by 3 bases, with 10 bases left in between. CDR3 length: 12 residues. The germline V gene has CDR1 SQVTM and CDR2 ANQGSEA. Study-wide points: Among all clonotypes, a small share was observed in both CD4 and CD8 compartments. Primary-vaccination clones mostly resurfaced post-booster (less than 98% CD4, 85% to 90% CD8). The secondary response was weaker but peaked faster, day 5 versus 15.

Of note for this clonotype: Its cognate antigen is unknown.

TCRdb ran MiXCR on the 5' RACE reads and lists one entry per CDR3 protein. The sample has about 74,000 distinct CDR3 sequences, more than 5.5% seen once. The source material was CD8+ T cells sorted from PBMCs, sampled 5 days after the first yellow fever vaccination. This TCR came from a man younger than 35 who received the YFV17D yellow fever vaccine. The V and J genes are TRBV29-1 and TRBJ2-7; D is undetermined. The CDR3 loop is CSVAGVGYEQYF. Written as DNA, the CDR3 is TGCAGCGTTGCTGGGGTCGGCTACGAGCAGTACTTC.